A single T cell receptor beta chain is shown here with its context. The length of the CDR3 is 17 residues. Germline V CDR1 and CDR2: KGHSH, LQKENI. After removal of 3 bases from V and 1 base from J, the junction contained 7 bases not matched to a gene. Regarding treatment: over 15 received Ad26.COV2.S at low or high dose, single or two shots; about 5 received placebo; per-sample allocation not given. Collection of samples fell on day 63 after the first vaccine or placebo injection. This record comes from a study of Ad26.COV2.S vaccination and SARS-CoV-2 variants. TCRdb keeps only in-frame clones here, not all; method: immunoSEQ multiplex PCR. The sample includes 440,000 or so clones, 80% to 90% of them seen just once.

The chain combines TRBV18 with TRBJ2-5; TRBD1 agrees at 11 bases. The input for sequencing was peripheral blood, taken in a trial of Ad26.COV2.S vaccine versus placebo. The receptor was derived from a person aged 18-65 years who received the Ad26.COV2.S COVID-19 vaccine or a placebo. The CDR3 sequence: CASSPQRDRGSQETQYF. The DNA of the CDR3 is TGTGCCAGCTCACCGCAACGGGACAGGGGGAGCCAAGAGACCCAGTACTTC.